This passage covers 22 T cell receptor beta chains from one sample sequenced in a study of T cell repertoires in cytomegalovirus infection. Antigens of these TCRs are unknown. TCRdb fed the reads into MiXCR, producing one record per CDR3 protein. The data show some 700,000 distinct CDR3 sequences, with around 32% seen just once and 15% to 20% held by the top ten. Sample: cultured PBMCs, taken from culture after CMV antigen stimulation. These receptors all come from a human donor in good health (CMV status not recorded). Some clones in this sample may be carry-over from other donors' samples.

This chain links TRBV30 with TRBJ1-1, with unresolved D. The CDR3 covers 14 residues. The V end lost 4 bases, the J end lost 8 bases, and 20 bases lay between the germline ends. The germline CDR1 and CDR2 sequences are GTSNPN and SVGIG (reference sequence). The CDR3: CAWNKRVPPSEAFF. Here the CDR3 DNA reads TGTGCCTGGAATAAGAGGGTTCCTCCCAGCGAAGCTTTCTTT.

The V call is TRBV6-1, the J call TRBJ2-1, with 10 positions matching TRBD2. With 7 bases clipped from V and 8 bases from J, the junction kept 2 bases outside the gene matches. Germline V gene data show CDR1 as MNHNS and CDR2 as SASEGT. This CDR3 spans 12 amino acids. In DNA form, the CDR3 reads TGTGCCAGCAAAGCGGGAGGGTATGAGCAGTTCTTC. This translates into CASKAGGYEQFF.

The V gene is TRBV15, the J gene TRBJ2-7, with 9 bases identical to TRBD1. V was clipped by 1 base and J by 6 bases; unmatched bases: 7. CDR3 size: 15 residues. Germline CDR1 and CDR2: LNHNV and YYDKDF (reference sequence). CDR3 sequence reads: CATSRGGQGLFEQYF. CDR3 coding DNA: TGTGCCACCAGCAGAGGAGGACAGGGGCTTTTCGAGCAGTACTTC.

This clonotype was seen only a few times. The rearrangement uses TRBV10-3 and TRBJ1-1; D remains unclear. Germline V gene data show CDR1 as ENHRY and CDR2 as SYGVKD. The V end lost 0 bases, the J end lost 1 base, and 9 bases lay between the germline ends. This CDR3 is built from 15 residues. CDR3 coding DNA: TGTGCCATCAGTGAGTCGCGGCAACGGAACACTGAAGCTTTCTTT. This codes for CAISESRQRNTEAFF.

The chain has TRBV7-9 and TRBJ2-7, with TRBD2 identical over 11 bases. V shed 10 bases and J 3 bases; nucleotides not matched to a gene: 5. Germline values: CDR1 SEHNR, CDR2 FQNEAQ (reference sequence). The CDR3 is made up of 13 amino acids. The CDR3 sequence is CATVTSGVYEQYF. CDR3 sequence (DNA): TGTGCCACTGTGACTAGCGGGGTCTACGAGCAGTACTTC.

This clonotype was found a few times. The CDR3 DNA reads as TGTGCCAGCAGCTATCAGGTAGCACTCAATTACAATGAGCAGTTCTTC. The encoded protein is CASSYQVALNYNEQFF. The J gene is TRBJ2-1, the V gene TRBV6-6, with unresolved D. CDR1 MNHNY and CDR2 SVGAGI come from the germline V gene (reference sequence). Trimming removed 6 bases from V and 4 bases from J, with 19 bases in between. The CDR3 length is 16 residues.

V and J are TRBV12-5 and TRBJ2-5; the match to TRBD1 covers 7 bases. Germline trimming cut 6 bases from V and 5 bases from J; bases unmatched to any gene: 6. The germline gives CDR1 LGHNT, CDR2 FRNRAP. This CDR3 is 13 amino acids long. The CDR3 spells CASGGQLVETQYF. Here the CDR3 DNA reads TGTGCTAGTGGGGGACAGTTAGTTGAGACCCAGTACTTC.

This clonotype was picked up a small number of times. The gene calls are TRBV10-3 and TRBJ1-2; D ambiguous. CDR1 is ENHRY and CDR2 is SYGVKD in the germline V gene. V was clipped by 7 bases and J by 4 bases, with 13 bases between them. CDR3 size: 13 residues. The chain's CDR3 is CAITERGGYGYTF. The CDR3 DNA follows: TGTGCCATCACCGAACGGGGTGGCTATGGCTACACCTTC.

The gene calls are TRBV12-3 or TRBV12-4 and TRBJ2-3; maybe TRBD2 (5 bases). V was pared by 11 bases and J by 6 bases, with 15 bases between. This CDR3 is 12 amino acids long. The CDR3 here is CALRAATDTQYF. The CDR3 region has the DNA TGTGCCCTTAGAGCGGCAACCGATACGCAGTATTTT.

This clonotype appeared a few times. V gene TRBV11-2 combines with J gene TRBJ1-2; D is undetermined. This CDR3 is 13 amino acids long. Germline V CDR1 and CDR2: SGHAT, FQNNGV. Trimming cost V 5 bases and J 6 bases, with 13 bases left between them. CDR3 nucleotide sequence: TGTGCCAGCAGCCCCTTCGCGGGCGATGGCTACACCTTC. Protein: CASSPFAGDGYTF.

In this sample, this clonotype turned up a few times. CDR3 nucleotides: TGTGCCAGCAGTTTATGGGCCCTTAGGGACAAAAACATTCAGTACTTC. This gives the protein CASSLWALRDKNIQYF. The gene calls are TRBV28 and TRBJ2-4, with D uncertain. Germline CDR1 is MDHEN and CDR2 is SYDVKM. The CDR3 spans 16 residues. V was cut by 0 bases and J by 3 bases, with 12 bases left in between. Combining the CDR3 with reference TRBV28 and TRBJ2-4 gives the whole variable domain DVKVTQSSRYLVKRTGEKVFLECVQDMDHENMFWYRQDPGLGLRLIYFSYDVKMKEKGDIPEGYSVSREKKERFSLILESASTNQTSMYLCASSLWALRDKNIQYFGAGTRLSVL.

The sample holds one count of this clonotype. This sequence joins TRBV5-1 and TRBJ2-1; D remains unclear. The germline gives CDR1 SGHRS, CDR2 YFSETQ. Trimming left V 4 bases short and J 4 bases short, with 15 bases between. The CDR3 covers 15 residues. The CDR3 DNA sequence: TGCGCCAGCAGCCCTACCCCGGAATTGTACAATGAGCAGTTCTTC. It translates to CASSPTPELYNEQFF.

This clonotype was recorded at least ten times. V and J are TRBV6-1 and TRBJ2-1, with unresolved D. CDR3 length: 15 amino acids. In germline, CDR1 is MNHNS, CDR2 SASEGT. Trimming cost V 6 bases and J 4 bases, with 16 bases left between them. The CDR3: CASSGDKEGYNEQFF. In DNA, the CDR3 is TGTGCCAGCAGCGGTGACAAGGAAGGGTACAATGAGCAGTTCTTC.

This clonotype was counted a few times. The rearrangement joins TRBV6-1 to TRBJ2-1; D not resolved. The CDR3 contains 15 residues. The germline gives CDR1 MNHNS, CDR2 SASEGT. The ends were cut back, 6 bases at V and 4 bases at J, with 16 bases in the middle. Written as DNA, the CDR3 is TGTGCCAGCAGCCGCCTTTTCGATCCTTACAATGAGCAGTTCTTC. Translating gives CASSRLFDPYNEQFF.

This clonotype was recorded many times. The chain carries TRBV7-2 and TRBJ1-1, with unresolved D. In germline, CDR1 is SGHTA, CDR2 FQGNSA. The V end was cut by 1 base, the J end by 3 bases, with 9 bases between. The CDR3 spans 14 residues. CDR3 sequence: CASSLGGMDTEAFF. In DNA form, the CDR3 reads TGTGCCAGCAGCTTAGGAGGGATGGACACTGAAGCTTTCTTT. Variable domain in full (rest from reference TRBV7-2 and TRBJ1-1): GAGVSQSPSNKVTEKGKDVELRCDPISGHTALYWYRQSLGQGLEFLIYFQGNSAPDKSGLPSDRFSAERTGGSVSTLTIQRTQQEDSAVYLCASSLGGMDTEAFFGQGTRLTVV.

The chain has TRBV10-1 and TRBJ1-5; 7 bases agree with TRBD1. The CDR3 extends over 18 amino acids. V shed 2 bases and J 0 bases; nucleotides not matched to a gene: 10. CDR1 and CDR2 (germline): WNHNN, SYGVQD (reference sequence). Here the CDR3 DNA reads TGCGCCAGCAGTGAGCCCCGACAGGGAGTTAATAGCAATCAGCCCCAGCATTTT. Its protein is CASSEPRQGVNSNQPQHF.

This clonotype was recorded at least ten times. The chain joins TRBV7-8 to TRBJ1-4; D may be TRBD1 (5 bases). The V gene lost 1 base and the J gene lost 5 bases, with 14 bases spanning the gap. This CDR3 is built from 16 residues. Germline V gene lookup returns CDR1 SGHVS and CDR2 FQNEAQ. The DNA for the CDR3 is TGTGCCAGCAGCTTAGGAAGAGGGACCTCAAATGAAAAACTGTTTTTT. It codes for CASSLGRGTSNEKLFF.

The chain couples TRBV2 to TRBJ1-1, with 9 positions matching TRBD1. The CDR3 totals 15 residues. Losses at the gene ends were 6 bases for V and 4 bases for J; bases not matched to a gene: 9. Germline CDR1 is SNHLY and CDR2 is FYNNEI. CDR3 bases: TGTGCCAGCAGAGACAGGGGGGAGTATGGCACTGAAGCTTTCTTT. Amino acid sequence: CASRDRGEYGTEAFF.

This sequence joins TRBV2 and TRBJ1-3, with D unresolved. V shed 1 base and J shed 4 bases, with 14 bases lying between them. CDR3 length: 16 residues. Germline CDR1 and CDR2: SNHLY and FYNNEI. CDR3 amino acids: CASSEDTVSLGNTIYF. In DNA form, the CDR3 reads TGTGCCAGCAGTGAAGATACAGTTTCGCTGGGAAACACCATATATTTT.

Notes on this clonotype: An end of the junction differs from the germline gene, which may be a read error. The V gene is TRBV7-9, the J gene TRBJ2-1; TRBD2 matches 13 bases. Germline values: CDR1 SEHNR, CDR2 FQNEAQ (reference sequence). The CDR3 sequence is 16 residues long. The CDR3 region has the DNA TGTCCCAGCAGCTCCGGGACTAGCGGGACCTACAATGAGCAGTTCTTC. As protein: CPSSSGTSGTYNEQFF.

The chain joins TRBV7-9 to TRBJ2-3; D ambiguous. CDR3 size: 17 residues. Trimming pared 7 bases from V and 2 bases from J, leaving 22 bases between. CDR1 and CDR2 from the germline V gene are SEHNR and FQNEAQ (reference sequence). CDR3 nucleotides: TGTGCCAGCAACCCCTCCACGGTCGCAGAATTCACAGATACGCAGTATTTT. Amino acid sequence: CASNPSTVAEFTDTQYF.

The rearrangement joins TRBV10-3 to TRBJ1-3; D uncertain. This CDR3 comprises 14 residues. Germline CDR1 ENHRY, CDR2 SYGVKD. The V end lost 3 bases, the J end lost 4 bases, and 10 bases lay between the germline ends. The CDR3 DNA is TGTGCCATCAGTGATGGCAGCTCGGGAAACACCATATATTTT. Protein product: CAISDGSSGNTIYF.